The 7 T cell receptor beta chains below all came from one sample that was sequenced in a study of patients and donors after allogeneic stem cell transplantation. Using its own MiXCR run on the RT-PCR reads, TCRdb lists one record per CDR3 protein. The sample holds about 39,000 distinct CDR3 sequences; about 30% are singletons and the top ten take about two thirds. Sequencing was carried out using blood, either unsorted or a sorted T cell fraction (not recorded which). The receptors stem from a human donor who was either an allogeneic HSCT recipient or a stem cell or donor lymphocyte infusion donor (not recorded which). It is not recorded whose cells these are; they may come from a transplant donor.

This clonotype appeared many times. This chain connects TRBV28 to TRBJ1-5, with 7 bases identical to TRBD1. The CDR3 is made up of 15 amino acids. CDR1 MDHEN and CDR2 SYDVKM come from the germline V gene. V lost 5 bases to trimming and J lost 9 bases; unmatched junction nucleotides: 13. CDR3 in DNA: TGTGCCAGCAGTCACTGGGACAGCCCGAACTCGCCCCAGCATTTT. This codes for CASSHWDSPNSPQHF.

This clonotype came up a few times. V and J are TRBV20-1 and TRBJ1-5; TRBD1 might be the D (5 bases). The CDR3 runs 15 residues. Between the trimmed V and J ends, which lost 0 bases and 4 bases, there was a span of 13 bases. Germline CDR1 and CDR2: DFQATT and SNEGSKA (reference sequence). The CDR3 protein is CSARDVGWGNQPQHF. CDR3 DNA sequence: TGCAGTGCTAGAGATGTGGGCTGGGGGAATCAGCCCCAGCATTTT.

This clonotype has more than one count but fewer than ten. CDR3 residues: CSVEEVRLDSGNTIYF. The CDR3 bases are TGCAGCGTTGAAGAGGTCAGGCTGGACTCTGGAAACACCATATATTTT. The chain employs TRBV29-1 and TRBJ1-3; D is ambiguous. Deletions cut 0 bases from V and 0 bases from J, with 12 bases between. The CDR3 covers 16 residues. Germline CDR1 reads SQVTM; CDR2 reads ANQGSEA.

V and J are TRBV20-1 and TRBJ2-1; TRBD2 matches 14 bases. From germline, CDR1 is DFQATT and CDR2 SNEGSKA (reference sequence). The J segment lost 3 bases and the V segment lost 5 bases, leaving 3 bases of the junction unmatched. This CDR3 has 15 amino acids. CDR3 sequence (DNA): TGCAGTGCTCGACTAGCGGGAGGGAGCTACAATGAGCAGTTCTTC. It encodes CSARLAGGSYNEQFF.

The rearrangement links TRBV6-2 or TRBV6-3 to TRBJ2-7; the D call may be TRBD1 or TRBD2 (5 bases each). CDR3 length: 15 residues. The germline V gene encodes CDR1 MNHEY and CDR2 SVGEGT. Deletions cut 2 bases from V and 1 base from J, with 12 bases between. CDR3 loop: CASSYTGTASYEQYF. CDR3 bases: TGTGCCAGCAGTTACACCGGGACCGCATCCTACGAGCAGTACTTC.

This clonotype was seen a single time. This chain joins TRBV5-1 and TRBJ2-5, with 7 positions matching TRBD1. Per germline, CDR1 SGHRS and CDR2 YFSETQ. The CDR3 has 14 residues. The V segment lost 4 bases and the J segment 4 bases; nucleotides outside the gene matches: 7. CDR3 amino acids: CASSRGGIGETQYF. In nucleotides, the CDR3 is TGCGCCAGCAGCCGAGGGGGCATTGGAGAGACCCAGTACTTC.

This chain links TRBV19 with TRBJ1-1, with no clear D. This CDR3 comprises 12 residues. From germline, CDR1 is LNHDA and CDR2 SQIVND (reference sequence). Trimming shortened V by 10 bases and J by 6 bases, and 15 bases separated the two germline ends. CDR3 DNA: TGTGCCACCAGGACGGGCACGGCTGAAGCTTTCTTT. It yields the protein CATRTGTAEAFF.